Listed below are T cell receptor beta chains from one sample, sequenced in a study of cytomegalovirus exposure and HLA in healthy donors. The data were produced by immunoSEQ multiplex PCR, yet TCRdb's version contains in-frame clones alone and is incomplete. The table has roughly 120,000 clones, roughly 65% seen once. Sequencing was done on a sample of PBMCs. Receptor source: a middle-aged man in good health and CMV-seropositive. Both conserved end residues are part of each CDR3. The D gene is left open where the match is weak. Not all rows give a size; the values are once, few, many and, for expanded clones, a class.

v_call	j_call	clone_size	d_call	cdr3_nt	cdr3_aa
TRBV7-2	TRBJ2-7	-	-	TGTGCCAGCAGCGCGAGCGACGGCTACGAGCAGTACTTC	CASSASDGYEQYF
TRBV5-4	TRBJ2-3	-	TRBD2	TGTGCCAGCAGCCGGGGGGGACTAGCGACAGATACGCAGTATTTT	CASSRGGLATDTQYF
TRBV7-9	TRBJ2-1	-	TRBD2	TGTGCCAGCAGCATACTAGCGGGAGGGGTCAATGAGCAGTTCTTC	CASSILAGGVNEQFF
TRBV5-6	TRBJ2-3	-	-	TGTGCCAGCAGCTTGAAAGGGGCGGGGGCCATGACAGATACGCAGTATTTT	CASSLKGAGAMTDTQYF
TRBV5-1	TRBJ1-6	once	-	TGCGCCAGCAGCTTCGAGGACAACTCACCCCTCCACTTT	CASSFEDNSPLHF
TRBV5-4	TRBJ2-2	-	-	TGTGCCAGCACCCTCTTGGGCAGGGGCGGGGAGCTGTTTTTT	CASTLLGRGGELFF
TRBV5-1	TRBJ2-7	few	TRBD1	TGCGCCAGCAGCTTGGGGACAGGGTCCGTGCAGCAGTACTTC	CASSLGTGSVQQYF
TRBV5-4	TRBJ2-7	-	TRBD2	TGTGCCAGCAGCTTGGACCTAGCGGGGAGTGGGGCCTACGAGCAGTACTTC	CASSLDLAGSGAYEQYF
TRBV7-6	TRBJ1-2	-	TRBD1	TGTGCCAGCAACCGCGTGACAGGGGAGAGAGCTAACTATGGCTACACCTTC	CASNRVTGERANYGYTF
TRBV6-5	TRBJ2-6	few	-	TGTGCCAGCAGTTACGGGCACTCTGGGGCCAACGTCCTGACTTTC	CASSYGHSGANVLTF
TRBV7-9	TRBJ2-3	few	TRBD2	TGTGCCAGCAGCTCCGGGTGGGGTCTAGCGGAGGACACAGATACGCAGTATTTT	CASSSGWGLAEDTDTQYF
TRBV6-1	TRBJ1-6	-	-	TGTGCCAGCAGTGAAGCGCAGGTGGCTAATTCACCCCTCCACTTT	CASSEAQVANSPLHF
TRBV27	TRBJ2-7	-	-	TGTGCCAGCAGTTTAACCCGGTGGCGGGACTACGAGCAGTACTTC	CASSLTRWRDYEQYF
TRBV9	TRBJ2-3	once	-	TGTGCCAGCAGCGTTACAGGGTTCACAGATACGCAGTATTTT	CASSVTGFTDTQYF
TRBV5-1	TRBJ1-2	-	-	TGCGCCAGCAGCTTGGCTACAGTCAACTATGGCTACACCTTC	CASSLATVNYGYTF
TRBV29-1	TRBJ2-1	-	TRBD2	TGCAGCGTTGAAGATCTACTAGCGGAAAGCTCCTACAATGAGCAGTTCTTC	CSVEDLLAESSYNEQFF
TRBV5-6	TRBJ1-1	-	-	TGTGCCAGCAGCCCTGGTCCGGTAAACACTGAAGCTTTCTTT	CASSPGPVNTEAFF
TRBV12-5	TRBJ1-4	-	TRBD1	TGTGCTAGTGGTTTGGGGGACAGGGCGATTGCAACTAATGAAAAACTGTTTTTT	CASGLGDRAIATNEKLFF
TRBV5-4	TRBJ1-6	-	-	TGTGCCAGCAGCCACAGGGTGGGGGTTTCACCCCTCCACTTT	CASSHRVGVSPLHF
TRBV14	TRBJ2-1	-	TRBD2	TGTGCCAGTACTAGCGGACGATCCTACAATGAGCAGTTCTTC	CASTSGRSYNEQFF
TRBV13	TRBJ1-2	-	-	TGTGCCAGCAGCTCCAGGGTTCTCCATGGCTACACCTTC	CASSSRVLHGYTF
TRBV10-2	TRBJ2-3	-	TRBD1	TGCGCCAGCGTCGGACAGGGCGCGGATACGCAGTATTTT	CASVGQGADTQYF
TRBV5-4	TRBJ2-5	few	-	TGTGCCAGCAGCTTAGGGTCAGGGGCGTACCAAGAGACCCAGTACTTC	CASSLGSGAYQETQYF
TRBV6-1	TRBJ2-1	-	-	TGTGCCAGTACCCCAAGCGTTGAGCAGTTCTTC	CASTPSVEQFF
TRBV7-2	TRBJ2-5	few	-	TGTGCCAGCAGCCTCCTACTGCAAGAGACCCAGTACTTC	CASSLLLQETQYF
TRBV7-9	TRBJ2-7	-	-	TGTGCCAGCAGCCACGACGGGGAGACGAGAGAGTCCTACGAGCAGTACTTC	CASSHDGETRESYEQYF
TRBV5-1	TRBJ2-3	-	-	TGCGCCAGCAGCTTGGTCGCAGGGGAAGCAGCTATGGATACGCAGTATTTT	CASSLVAGEAAMDTQYF
TRBV15	TRBJ1-2	-	TRBD1	TGTGCCACCAGCAGAGATCGGGGTACGGGACAGTACTATGGCTACACCTTC	CATSRDRGTGQYYGYTF
TRBV11-1	TRBJ2-5	-	TRBD2	TGTGCCAGCAGCCCATCTCTAGCGGGGGGAAGAGAGACCCAGTACTTC	CASSPSLAGGRETQYF
TRBV19	TRBJ1-4	-	TRBD1	TGTGCCAGTTTACCACGGACAGGGATTGTTGAAAAACTGTTTTTT	CASLPRTGIVEKLFF
TRBV12-5	TRBJ1-2	-	-	TGTGCTAGTGGTTTAGCCCTTGAGGCGGCCTATGGCTACACCTTC	CASGLALEAAYGYTF
TRBV7-8	TRBJ2-7	-	TRBD1	TGTGCCAGCAGCTCGTTGACAGGGAAAAGCTACGAGCAGTACTTC	CASSSLTGKSYEQYF
TRBV19	TRBJ2-6	-	-	TGTGCCAGTAGTAGGTTACACTCTGGGGCCAACGTCCTGACTTTC	CASSRLHSGANVLTF
TRBV19	TRBJ1-1	-	-	TGTGCCAGTTCGAATATCCCAGGGGTGAACACTGAAGCTTTCTTT	CASSNIPGVNTEAFF
TRBV27	TRBJ2-5	once	TRBD2	TGTGCCAGCAGTTTAACCGCACTAGCGGGGGGGCCCCACTCGGAGACCCAGTACTTC	CASSLTALAGGPHSETQYF
TRBV5-1	TRBJ2-1	-	-	TGCGCCAGCAGCGTTGACACGGAGCAGTTCTTC	CASSVDTEQFF
TRBV9	TRBJ2-3	-	-	TGTGCCAGCAGCGTGTCTAGCACAGATACGCAGTATTTT	CASSVSSTDTQYF
TRBV25-1	TRBJ2-2	few	TRBD2	TGTGCCAGCACCGCCGGGAGGGTCGCCGGGGAGCTGTTTTTT	CASTAGRVAGELFF
TRBV28	TRBJ2-2	few	TRBD1	TGTGCCAGCAGTCACGGACAGGGGGCCGGGGAGCTGTTTTTT	CASSHGQGAGELFF
TRBV5-1	TRBJ1-3	-	-	TGCGCCAGCAGTCAGGAACCTGGAAACACCATATATTTT	CASSQEPGNTIYF
TRBV4-2	TRBJ2-5	-	TRBD2	TGTGCCAGCAGCCAAGAGGGCGGGAGCGGTAAGACCCAGTACTTC	CASSQEGGSGKTQYF
TRBV4-2	TRBJ2-5	once	-	TGTGCCAGCAGCCAAGGACAGGGAGGACAAGAGACCCAGTACTTC	CASSQGQGGQETQYF
TRBV19	TRBJ1-5	-	TRBD1	TGTGCCAGTACTCCCGGGGGGACAGGGGGGCAGCCCCAGCATTTT	CASTPGGTGGQPQHF
TRBV5-1	TRBJ1-3	-	-	TGCGCCAGCAGCCAACAGGGCAGTCCCGGAAACACCATATATTTT	CASSQQGSPGNTIYF
TRBV19	TRBJ2-7	-	-	TGTGCCAGTAGTATAGGGACAGTCTACGAGCAGTACTTC	CASSIGTVYEQYF
TRBV29-1	TRBJ1-1	-	-	TGCAGCGGGCAGACAGTGAACACTGAAGCTTTCTTT	CSGQTVNTEAFF
TRBV10-3	TRBJ2-1	-	TRBD2	TGTGCCATCAACCCAGGGACTAGCGGGGGGGGGCAGTTCTTC	CAINPGTSGGGQFF